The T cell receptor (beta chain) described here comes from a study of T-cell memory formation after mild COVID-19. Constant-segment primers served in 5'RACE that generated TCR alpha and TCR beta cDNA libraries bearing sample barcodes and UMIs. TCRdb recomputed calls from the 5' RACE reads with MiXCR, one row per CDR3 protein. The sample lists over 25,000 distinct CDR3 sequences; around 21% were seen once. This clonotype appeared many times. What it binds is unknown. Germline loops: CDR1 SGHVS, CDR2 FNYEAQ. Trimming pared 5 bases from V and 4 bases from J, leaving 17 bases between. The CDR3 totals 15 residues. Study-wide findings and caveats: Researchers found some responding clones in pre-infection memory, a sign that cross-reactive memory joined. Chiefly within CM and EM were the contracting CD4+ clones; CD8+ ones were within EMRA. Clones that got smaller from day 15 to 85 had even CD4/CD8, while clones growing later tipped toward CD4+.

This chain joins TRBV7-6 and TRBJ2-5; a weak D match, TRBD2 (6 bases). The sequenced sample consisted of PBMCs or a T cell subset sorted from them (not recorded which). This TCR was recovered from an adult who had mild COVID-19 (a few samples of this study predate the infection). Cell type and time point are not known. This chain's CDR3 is CASSRGLGTGETQYF. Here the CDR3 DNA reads TGTGCCAGCAGCCGGGGGTTGGGGACGGGAGAGACCCAGTACTTC.